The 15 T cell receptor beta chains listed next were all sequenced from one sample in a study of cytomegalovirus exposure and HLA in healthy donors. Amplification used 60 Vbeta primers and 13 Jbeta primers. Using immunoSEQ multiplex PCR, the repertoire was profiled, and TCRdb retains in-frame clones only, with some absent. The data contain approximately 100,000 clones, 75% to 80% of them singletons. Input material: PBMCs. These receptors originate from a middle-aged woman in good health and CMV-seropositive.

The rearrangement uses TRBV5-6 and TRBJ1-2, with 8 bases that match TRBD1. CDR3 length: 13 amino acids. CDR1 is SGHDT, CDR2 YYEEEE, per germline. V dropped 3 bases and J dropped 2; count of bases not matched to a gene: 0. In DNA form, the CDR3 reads TGTGCCAGCAGCTGGACAGGGAACTATGGCTACACCTTC. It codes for CASSWTGNYGYTF.

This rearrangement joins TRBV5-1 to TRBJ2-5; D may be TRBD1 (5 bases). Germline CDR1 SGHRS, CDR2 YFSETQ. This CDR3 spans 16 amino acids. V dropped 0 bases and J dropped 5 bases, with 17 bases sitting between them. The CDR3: CASSLAVGALGETQYF. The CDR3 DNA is TGCGCCAGCAGCTTGGCTGTTGGGGCCCTGGGGGAGACCCAGTACTTC. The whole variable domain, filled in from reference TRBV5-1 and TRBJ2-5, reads KAGVTQTPRYLIKTRGQQVTLSCSPISGHRSVSWYQQTPGQGLQFLFEYFSETQRNKGNFPGRFSGRQFSNSRSEMNVSTLELGDSALYLCASSLAVGALGETQYFGPGTRLLVL.

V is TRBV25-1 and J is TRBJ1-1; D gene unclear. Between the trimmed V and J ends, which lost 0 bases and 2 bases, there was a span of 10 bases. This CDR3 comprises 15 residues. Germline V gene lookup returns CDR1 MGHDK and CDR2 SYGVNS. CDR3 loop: CASSEYGGSNTEAFF. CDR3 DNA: TGTGCCAGCAGTGAATATGGCGGCAGTAACACTGAAGCTTTCTTT. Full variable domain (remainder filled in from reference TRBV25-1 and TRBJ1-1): EADIYQTPRYLVIGTGKKITLECSQTMGHDKMYWYQQDPGMELHLIHYSYGVNSTEKGDLSSESTVSRIRTEHFPLTLESARPSHTSQYLCASSEYGGSNTEAFFGQGTRLTVV.

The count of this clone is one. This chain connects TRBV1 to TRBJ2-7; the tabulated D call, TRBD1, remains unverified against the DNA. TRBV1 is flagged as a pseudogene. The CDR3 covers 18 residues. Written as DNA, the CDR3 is TGCACCAGCAGCCAAGAGGTCATCCGGGACAGGGATTCCTACGAGCAGTACTTC. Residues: CTSSQEVIRDRDSYEQYF.

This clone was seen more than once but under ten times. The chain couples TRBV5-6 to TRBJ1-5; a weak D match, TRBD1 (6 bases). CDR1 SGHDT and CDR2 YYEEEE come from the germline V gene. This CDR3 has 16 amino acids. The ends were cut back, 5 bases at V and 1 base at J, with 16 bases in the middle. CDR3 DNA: TGTGCCAGCAGTCTCCGTACGGGACAAAGCAATCAGCCCCAGCATTTT. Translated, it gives CASSLRTGQSNQPQHF.

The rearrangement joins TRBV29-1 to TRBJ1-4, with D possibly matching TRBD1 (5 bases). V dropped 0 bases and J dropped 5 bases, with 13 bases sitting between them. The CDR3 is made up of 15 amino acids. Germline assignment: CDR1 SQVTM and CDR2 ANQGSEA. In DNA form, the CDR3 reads TGCAGCGTTGAAGATCTATCGGCAGGGAATGAAAAACTGTTTTTT. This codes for CSVEDLSAGNEKLFF. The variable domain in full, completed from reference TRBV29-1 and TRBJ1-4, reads SAVISQKPSRDICQRGTSLTIQCQVDSQVTMMFWYRQQPGQSLTLIATANQGSEATYESGFVIDKFPISRPNLTFSTLTVSNMSPEDSSIYLCSVEDLSAGNEKLFFGSGTQLSVL.

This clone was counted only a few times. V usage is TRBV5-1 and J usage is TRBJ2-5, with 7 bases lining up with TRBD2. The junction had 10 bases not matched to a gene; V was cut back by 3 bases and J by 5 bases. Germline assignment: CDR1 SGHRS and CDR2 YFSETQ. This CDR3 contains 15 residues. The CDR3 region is CASSSPLGGEETQYF. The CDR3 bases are TGCGCCAGCAGCTCCCCCCTGGGGGGGGAGGAGACCCAGTACTTC.

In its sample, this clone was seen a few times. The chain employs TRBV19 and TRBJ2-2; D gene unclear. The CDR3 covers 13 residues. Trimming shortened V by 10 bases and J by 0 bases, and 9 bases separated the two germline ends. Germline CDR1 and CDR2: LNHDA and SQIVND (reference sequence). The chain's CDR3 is CATAETNTGELFF. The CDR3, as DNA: TGTGCCACGGCGGAGACGAACACCGGGGAGCTGTTTTTT.

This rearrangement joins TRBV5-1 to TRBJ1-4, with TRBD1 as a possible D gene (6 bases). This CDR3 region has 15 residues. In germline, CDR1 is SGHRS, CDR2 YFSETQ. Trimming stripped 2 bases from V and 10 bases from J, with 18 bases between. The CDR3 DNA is TGCGCCAGCAGCTTCATCGCGGGGGACAAGGGAAAACTGTTTTTT. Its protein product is CASSFIAGDKGKLFF.

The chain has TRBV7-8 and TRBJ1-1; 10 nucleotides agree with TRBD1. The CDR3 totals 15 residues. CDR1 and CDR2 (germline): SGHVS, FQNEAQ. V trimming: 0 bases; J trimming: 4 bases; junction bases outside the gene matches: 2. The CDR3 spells CASSLAGTGVTEAFF. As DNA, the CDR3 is TGTGCCAGCAGCTTAGCGGGGACAGGGGTCACTGAAGCTTTCTTT.

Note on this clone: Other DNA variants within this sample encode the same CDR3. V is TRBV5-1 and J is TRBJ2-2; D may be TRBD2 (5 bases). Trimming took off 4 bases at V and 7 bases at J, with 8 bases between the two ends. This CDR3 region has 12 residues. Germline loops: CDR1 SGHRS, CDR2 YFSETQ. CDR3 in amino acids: CASSPGIGELFF. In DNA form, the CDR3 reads TGCGCCAGCAGCCCGGGGATCGGGGAGCTGTTTTTT.

The CDR3 DNA reads as TGTGCCTGGAGTGTGAAGGGTGCAGGGCTTACCGAGCAGTACTTC. Protein product: CAWSVKGAGLTEQYF. V is TRBV30 and J is TRBJ2-7; tentative D call: TRBD1 (5 bases). The germline V and J ends were trimmed by 0 bases and 6 bases, with 18 bases remaining between them. Germline loops: CDR1 GTSNPN, CDR2 SVGIG (reference sequence). The CDR3 has 15 amino acids.

The DNA for the CDR3 is TGTGCCAGCAGCCGGGACAGGAATCAGCCCCAGCATTTT. Encoded protein: CASSRDRNQPQHF. V gene TRBV7-8 combines with J gene TRBJ1-5; 8 bases agree with TRBD1. This CDR3 spans 13 amino acids. The trim removed 5 bases at V and 4 bases at J, leaving 1 base unmatched. Germline V lookup: CDR1 SGHVS, CDR2 FQNEAQ.

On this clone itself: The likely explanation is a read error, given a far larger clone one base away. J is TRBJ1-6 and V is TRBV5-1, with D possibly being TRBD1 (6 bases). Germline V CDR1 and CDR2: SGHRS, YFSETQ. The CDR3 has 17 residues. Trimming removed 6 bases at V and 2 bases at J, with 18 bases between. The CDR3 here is CASTRGGRSAYNSPLHF. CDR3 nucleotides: TGCGCCAGCACCCGAGGGGGAAGGTCGGCCTATAATTCACCCCTCCACTTT.

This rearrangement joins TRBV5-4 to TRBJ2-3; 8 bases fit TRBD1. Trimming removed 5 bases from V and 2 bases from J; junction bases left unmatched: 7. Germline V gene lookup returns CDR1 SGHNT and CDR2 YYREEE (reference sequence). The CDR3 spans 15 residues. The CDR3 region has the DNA TGTGCCAGCAGAAATAGGACAGGGAACACAGATACGCAGTATTTT. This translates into CASRNRTGNTDTQYF.